The 3 T cell receptor beta chains given below trace back to one sample, sequenced in a study of blood T cell repertoires in COVID-19. The table came from immunoSEQ multiplex PCR; TCRdb's copy has only in-frame clones and leaves some out. This table holds about 88,000 clones, 75% to 90% found once. The specimen was peripheral blood. These receptors came from a man older than 75 with acute or convalescent COVID-19.

The chain uses TRBV4-3 and TRBJ1-2; D call uncertain. The CDR3 totals 15 residues. Germline assignment: CDR1 LGHNA and CDR2 YSLEER. Deletions cut 3 bases from V and 1 base from J, with 12 bases between. Here the CDR3 DNA reads TGCGCCAGCAGCCATCATCAGACTTTTAACTATGGCTACACCTTC. Amino acids: CASSHHQTFNYGYTF.

The chain links TRBV20-1 to TRBJ2-1; TRBD2 is a possible D gene (5 bases). V dropped 3 bases and J dropped 6 bases, with 9 bases sitting between them. The V gene's germline CDR1 is DFQATT and CDR2 SNEGSKA (reference sequence). This CDR3 region has 12 residues. CDR3 coding DNA: TGCAGTGCTAGTCCTAGCACCAATGAGCAGTTCTTC. Translating it yields CSASPSTNEQFF.

This clone was counted a single time. The chain recombines TRBV27 with TRBJ2-1, with 12 bases fitting TRBD2. V dropped 7 bases and J dropped 7; count of bases not matched to a gene: 5. Germline CDR1 is MNHEY and CDR2 is SMNVEV (reference sequence). This CDR3 is built from 14 residues. CDR3 sequence (DNA): TGTGCCAGCACCCTAGCGGGGGGGGTAAATGAGCAGTTCTTC. Protein product: CASTLAGGVNEQFF.